Below are 29 T cell receptor beta chains sequenced from a single sample in a study of T cells in Graves' hyperthyroidism and ophthalmopathy. Researchers amplified the TCR beta CDR3 regions from RNA transcripts. The HTBI primer set was used in a first-round RT-PCR of the TCR CDR3. MiXCR was run by TCRdb on the multiplex PCR reads, yielding one entry per CDR3 protein. The repertoire holds some 700,000 distinct CDR3 sequences, with 17% as singletons. The sequenced material came from blood. All receptors come from a man aged 45-60 years with Graves' hyperthyroidism.

This clonotype showed up many times. The chain has TRBV3-1 and TRBJ2-1; TRBD2 is a possible D gene (5 bases). Deletions cut 4 bases from V and 0 bases from J, with 13 bases between. The CDR3 is made up of 16 amino acids. Germline lookup yields CDR1 LGHDT and CDR2 YNNKEL (reference sequence). CDR3 sequence (DNA): TGTGCCAGCAGCCGACCTAGCTATAGCTCCTACAATGAGCAGTTCTTC. Amino acid sequence: CASSRPSYSSYNEQFF.

This clonotype showed up many times. This chain links TRBV7-3 with TRBJ2-1, with a weak D call TRBD2 (5 bases). Germline V CDR1 and CDR2: SGHTA, FQGTGA. V lost 9 bases and J 9 bases, leaving 24 bases between the germline ends. The CDR3 is 15 amino acids. CDR3 residues: CASSAFIVGFAEQFF. The DNA for the CDR3 is TGTGCCAGTAGCGCCTTTATTGTCGGGTTCGCTGAGCAGTTCTTC. Combining the CDR3 with reference TRBV7-3 and TRBJ2-1 gives the whole variable domain GAGVSQTPSNKVTEKGKYVELRCDPISGHTALYWYRQSLGQGPEFLIYFQGTGAADDSGLPNDRFFAVRPEGSVSTLKIQRTERGDSAVYLCASSAFIVGFAEQFFGPGTRLTVL.

In its sample, this clonotype was seen many times. The rearrangement links TRBV20-1 to TRBJ2-7, with D maybe TRBD1 (6 bases). This CDR3 is built from 14 residues. Between the trimmed V and J ends, which lost 6 bases and 0 bases, there was a span of 15 bases. Germline loops: CDR1 DFQATT, CDR2 SNEGSKA (reference sequence). CDR3 in amino acids: CSANRERNSYEQYF. CDR3 nucleotide sequence: TGCAGTGCAAACAGGGAAAGAAACTCCTACGAGCAGTACTTC.

This clonotype has at least ten counts. The J gene is TRBJ2-3, the V gene TRBV18, with TRBD1 matching 8 bases. V gave up 6 bases and J gave up 10 bases; unmatched junction bases: 12. Germline values: CDR1 KGHSH, CDR2 LQKENI. There are 14 residues in the CDR3. This CDR3 is CASSAAIQGAAQYF. The CDR3 DNA is TGTGCCAGCTCTGCTGCGATTCAGGGGGCAGCGCAGTATTTT.

The chain has TRBV27 and TRBJ1-1; 7 bases map to TRBD1. The CDR3 loop spans 15 amino acids. Per the germline V gene, CDR1 is MNHEY and CDR2 is SMNVEV (reference sequence). Trimming took 2 bases from V and 5 from J; bases not matched to a gene: 8. The CDR3 DNA is TGTGCCAGCAGTTTAGGTCTACAGGGGAGAACTGAAGCTTTCTTT. This codes for CASSLGLQGRTEAFF.

The chain employs TRBV24-1 and TRBJ2-1; the D is unclear. CDR3 length equals 12 residues. Germline CDR1 and CDR2: KGHDR and SFDVKD. V lost 6 bases to trimming and J lost 6 bases, with 8 bases between them. The CDR3 loop is CATSTWINEQFF. DNA for the CDR3: TGTGCCACCAGTACTTGGATCAATGAGCAGTTCTTC.

This clonotype was detected many times. This rearrangement joins TRBV2 to TRBJ2-5, with TRBD1 matching over 12 bases. CDR1 is SNHLY and CDR2 is FYNNEI in the germline V gene. Losses at the gene ends were 4 bases for V and 9 bases for J; bases not matched to a gene: 3. The CDR3 sequence is 13 residues long. CDR3 protein: CASSGGQGAAQYF. For the CDR3, the DNA is TGTGCCAGCAGTGGGGGACAGGGGGCGGCCCAGTACTTC.

This clonotype has ten or more counts. This chain joins TRBV2 and TRBJ1-4, with 9 bases matching TRBD1. The CDR3 is 15 amino acids. CDR1 and CDR2 (germline): SNHLY, FYNNEI. Trimming removed 3 bases from V and 7 bases from J; junction bases left unmatched: 6. The CDR3: CASSEEGQGPEKLFF. In DNA form, the CDR3 reads TGTGCCAGCAGTGAGGAGGGACAGGGTCCTGAAAAACTGTTTTTT.

This clonotype was counted at least ten times. The chain couples TRBV7-3 to TRBJ1-2; D is unresolved. The germline V gene encodes CDR1 SGHTA and CDR2 FQGTGA. Trimming left V 2 bases short and J 10 bases short, with 11 bases between. The CDR3 runs 12 residues. The CDR3 sequence is CASSLPGGPYTF. The CDR3 nucleotides are TGTGCCAGCAGCTTACCAGGTGGACCCTACACCTTC.

This clonotype came up a few times. The gene calls are TRBV29-1 and TRBJ1-1; D is uncertain. This CDR3 has 12 residues. Germline loops: CDR1 SQVTM, CDR2 ANQGSEA. Trimming took 5 bases from V and 0 from J, leaving 7 bases between them. CDR3 coding DNA: TGCAGCGTTTCAGAGTTGAACACTGAAGCTTTCTTT. Its translation is CSVSELNTEAFF.

J is TRBJ2-6 and V is TRBV29-1; D might be TRBD1 (6 bases). The CDR3 is 13 amino acids. CDR1 is SQVTM and CDR2 is ANQGSEA in the germline V gene. Trimming stripped 6 bases from V and 3 bases from J, with 9 bases between. CDR3 loop: CSVSGDGANVLTF. The DNA for the CDR3 is TGCAGCGTCTCAGGGGATGGGGCCAACGTCCTGACTTTC.

This clonotype was counted at least ten times. The chain employs TRBV28 and TRBJ2-1; 10 bases match TRBD2. With 7 bases clipped from V and 4 bases from J, the junction kept 10 bases outside the gene matches. The CDR3 has 16 residues. Germline V gene lookup returns CDR1 MDHEN and CDR2 SYDVKM. CDR3 bases: TGTGCCAGCACGTCGCCCGGACTAGCGGAATACAATGAGCAGTTCTTC. Amino acid sequence: CASTSPGLAEYNEQFF.

The sample holds a few counts of this clonotype. Here the CDR3 reads CASSQRGVGADTQYF. CDR3 in DNA: TGTGCCAGCAGTCAAAGGGGGGTGGGTGCAGATACGCAGTATTTT. This sequence joins TRBV3-1 and TRBJ2-3; D possibly matches TRBD1 or TRBD2 (6 bases each). The CDR3 has 15 amino acids. Trimming removed 6 bases from V and 4 bases from J, with 17 bases in between. Germline V CDR1 and CDR2: LGHDT, YNNKEL (reference sequence).

This clonotype was recorded many times. This rearrangement joins TRBV2 to TRBJ1-2; perhaps TRBD1 as D (5 bases). The length of the CDR3 is 12 residues. Germline-derived CDR1 and CDR2 are SNHLY and FYNNEI. Trimming removed 9 bases from V and 6 bases from J, with 14 bases in between. In nucleotides, the CDR3 is TGTGCCAGTAAGGGACCCTCCGATGGCTACACCTTC. Translation gives CASKGPSDGYTF.

Regarding this clonotype: This CDR3 fails to terminate in the conserved phenylalanine or tryptophan, so it likely reflects a read error. The V call is TRBV11-1, the J call TRBJ2-7, with 9 bases aligning to TRBD2. This CDR3 comprises 15 residues. Trimming removed 1 base from V and 3 bases from J; junction bases left unmatched: 4. In germline, CDR1 is SGHAT, CDR2 FQDESV (reference sequence). CDR3 DNA: TGTGCCAGCAGCTTAGTGGCGGGAGGGTACTACGAGCAGTACCTC. Protein sequence: CASSLVAGGYYEQYL.

At least ten counts were recorded for this clonotype. J is TRBJ1-4 and V is TRBV7-2, with TRBD1 identical over 7 bases. This CDR3 spans 17 amino acids. CDR1 and CDR2 (germline): SGHTA, FQGNSA. Trimming removed 3 bases from V and 5 bases from J; junction bases left unmatched: 12. CDR3 region: CASSLADPGQRNEKLFF. The CDR3 DNA sequence: TGTGCCAGCAGCTTGGCCGACCCGGGACAGCGGAATGAAAAACTGTTTTTT.

This clonotype was recorded a few times. The chain uses TRBV5-1 and TRBJ2-2; possibly TRBD2 for D (5 bases). Germline V lookup: CDR1 SGHRS, CDR2 YFSETQ. The V and J ends lost 4 bases and 8 bases respectively, with 12 bases between them. The CDR3 has 13 amino acids. CDR3 protein: CASSPPWTGELFF. CDR3 coding DNA: TGCGCCAGCAGCCCCCCGTGGACTGGGGAGCTGTTTTTT.

This clonotype was counted at least ten times. This chain uses TRBV6-5 with TRBJ2-7; 7 nucleotides agree with TRBD1. CDR3 size: 17 residues. Trimming took 2 bases from V and 6 from J; bases not matched to a gene: 16. Germline lookup yields CDR1 MNHEY and CDR2 SVGAGI. The CDR3 loop reads CASSYRERTGPRSEQYF. CDR3 nucleotide sequence: TGTGCCAGCAGTTACCGAGAAAGGACAGGACCTCGATCCGAGCAGTACTTC.

CDR3 DNA: TGTGCCAGCAGCCGTACGGGACAGGGGAATTCACCCCTCCACTTT. It encodes CASSRTGQGNSPLHF. The chain links TRBV7-3 to TRBJ1-6; 10 bases map to TRBD1. V was clipped by 5 bases and J by 7 bases; unmatched bases: 5. Germline CDR1 SGHTA, CDR2 FQGTGA. This CDR3 comprises 15 residues.

This clonotype was recorded at least ten times. The J gene is TRBJ1-1, the V gene TRBV2, with D tentatively TRBD1 (5 bases). The CDR3 is made up of 16 amino acids. Trimming cost V 7 bases and J 3 bases, with 21 bases left between them. CDR1 is SNHLY and CDR2 is FYNNEI in the germline V gene. CDR3 sequence: CASTPDPGPGDTEAFF. For the CDR3, the DNA is TGTGCCAGCACCCCAGATCCAGGACCGGGGGACACTGAAGCTTTCTTT.

This clonotype was recorded at least ten times. The V and J genes are TRBV27 and TRBJ2-7; 10 bases line up with TRBD1. V lost 6 bases, J lost 4 bases, and 12 bases stayed unmatched. Germline assignment: CDR1 MNHEY and CDR2 SMNVEV (reference sequence). There are 16 residues in the CDR3. The CDR3 reads CASSSVGGTGEYEQYF. The CDR3 DNA reads TGTGCCAGCAGCTCGGTAGGGGGGACAGGGGAATACGAGCAGTACTTC.

At least ten counts were recorded for this clonotype. The chain is built from TRBV14 and TRBJ2-1; 8 bases are a match to TRBD2. Germline loops: CDR1 SGHDN, CDR2 FVKESK. The V segment lost 4 bases and the J segment 4 bases; nucleotides outside the gene matches: 6. The CDR3 spans 15 residues. CDR3 nucleotides: TGTGCCAGCAGCCCATCGACTAGCGCGTACAATGAGCAGTTCTTC. It codes for CASSPSTSAYNEQFF.

J is TRBJ2-1 and V is TRBV5-4; 10 positions agree with TRBD2. The CDR3 spans 16 residues. J lost 7 bases, V lost 2 bases, and 9 bases had no gene match. Germline CDR1 is SGHNT and CDR2 is YYREEE (reference sequence). This CDR3 reads CASSLSPGLATNEQFF. The CDR3, as DNA: TGTGCCAGCAGCTTATCACCGGGACTAGCGACGAATGAGCAGTTCTTC.

The genes are TRBV18 and TRBJ2-7; TRBD1 might be the D (5 bases). Deletions cut 3 bases from V and 1 base from J, with 13 bases between. This CDR3 contains 15 residues. Germline V gene data show CDR1 as KGHSH and CDR2 as LQKENI. As DNA, the CDR3 is TGTGCCAGCTCACCCCAACAGGCATTATCCTACGAGCAGTACTTC. This sequence encodes CASSPQQALSYEQYF. The full variable domain, with the rest looked up from reference TRBV18 and TRBJ2-7, is NAGVMQNPRHLVRRRGQEARLRCSPMKGHSHVYWYRQLPEEGLKFMVYLQKENIIDESGMPKERFSAEFPKEGPSILRIQQVVRGDSAAYFCASSPQQALSYEQYFGPGTRLTVT.

DNA for the CDR3: TGTGCCAGCTCACCACGGCTAGCGGAGAACACCGGGGAGCTGTTTTTT. Its translation is CASSPRLAENTGELFF. This rearrangement joins TRBV18 to TRBJ2-2, with TRBD2 matching 7 bases. The CDR3 is made up of 16 amino acids. Losses at the gene ends were 1 base for V and 1 base for J; bases not matched to a gene: 3. CDR1 and CDR2 (germline): KGHSH, LQKENI.

Concerning this clonotype: A read error may account for a junction end that differs from germline. The chain links TRBV20-1 to TRBJ2-7; 9 bases are shared with TRBD1. The CDR3 extends over 14 amino acids. The V gene's germline CDR1 is DFQATT and CDR2 SNEGSKA (reference sequence). CDR3 loop: CSAIDRGMSCEQYF. The DNA for the CDR3 is TGCAGTGCTATAGACAGGGGGATGTCCTGCGAGCAGTACTTC.

This clonotype was counted between two and nine times. The rearrangement links TRBV19 to TRBJ1-1; weak D call: TRBD1 (5 bases). Germline V CDR1 and CDR2: LNHDA, SQIVND (reference sequence). The CDR3 is 13 amino acids. The V end was cut by 3 bases, the J end by 3 bases, with 8 bases between. DNA of the CDR3: TGTGCCAGTAGTATTGGGGCAGACACTGAAGCTTTCTTT. This codes for CASSIGADTEAFF.

The V call is TRBV12-3 or TRBV12-4, the J call TRBJ2-2; 8 bases are a match to TRBD2. Trimming cost V 3 bases and J 5 bases; bases outside gene matches: 8. The CDR3 loop spans 16 amino acids. In nucleotides, the CDR3 is TGTGCCAGCAGTTTCGCTAGCGGGTTAAAGACCGGGGAGCTGTTTTTT. As protein: CASSFASGLKTGELFF.

The V and J genes are TRBV5-8 and TRBJ2-1, with a weak D call TRBD2 (5 bases). This CDR3 comprises 15 residues. Germline CDR1 is SGHTS and CDR2 is YDEGEE. The V end was cut by 0 bases, the J end by 5 bases, with 12 bases between. CDR3 DNA sequence: TGTGCCAGCAGCTTGGGGGAGATTCCTAACAATGAGCAGTTCTTC. Translation: CASSLGEIPNNEQFF.